The rows below give T cell receptor beta chains drawn from one sample of a study of CXCR3-negative and CXCR3-positive naive CD8 T cells. One entry per CDR3 protein, without DNA, is what TCRdb gives after re-calling the 5' RACE reads. The sample data list about 8,000 distinct CDR3 sequences. The sample consisted of naive CXCR3- CD8+ T cells from blood. The source is a human donor in good health. Some clones in this sample may be carry-over from other donors' samples. The CDR3 runs from the conserved cysteine through the conserved F or W. Expanded clones get a size class; other rows say once, few or many, or leave the size out.

clone size: .
V gene: TRBV2
CDR3 length: 16
J gene: TRBJ2-7
CDR3 protein: CASSEVREEDGFEQYF

clone size: .
V gene: TRBV7-9
CDR3 length: 15
J gene: TRBJ2-7
CDR3 protein: CASSSGSGGYYEQYF

clone size: .
V gene: TRBV29-1
CDR3 length: 12
J gene: TRBJ1-1
CDR3 protein: CSVEDMNTEAFF

clone size: .
V gene: TRBV5-1
CDR3 length: 14
J gene: TRBJ2-5
CDR3 protein: CASSLEAGQETQYF

clone size: .
V gene: TRBV28
CDR3 length: 14
J gene: TRBJ2-7
CDR3 protein: CASSTQREGREQYF

clone size: medium-sized
V gene: TRBV5-1
CDR3 length: 13
J gene: TRBJ2-7
CDR3 protein: CASSSDRVDEQYF

clone size: medium-sized
V gene: TRBV7-8
CDR3 length: 18
J gene: TRBJ2-5
CDR3 protein: CASSLSSGGGGPGETQYF

clone size: .
V gene: TRBV29-1
CDR3 length: 14
J gene: TRBJ2-1
CDR3 protein: CSVARQGAYNEQFF

clone size: .
V gene: TRBV29-1
CDR3 length: 14
J gene: TRBJ1-2
CDR3 protein: CSVEARGPPWGYTF

clone size: .
V gene: TRBV7-9
CDR3 length: 13
J gene: TRBJ2-1
CDR3 protein: CASSRSTSEYQFF

clone size: .
V gene: TRBV6-5
CDR3 length: 12
J gene: TRBJ2-7
CDR3 protein: CASGAPPYEQYF

clone size: medium-sized
V gene: TRBV7-8
CDR3 length: 15
J gene: TRBJ2-2
CDR3 protein: CASSLSDSNTGELFF

clone size: .
V gene: TRBV4-3
CDR3 length: 17
J gene: TRBJ2-2
CDR3 protein: CASSQGLAGGFTGELFF

clone size: .
V gene: TRBV28
CDR3 length: 16
J gene: TRBJ2-2
CDR3 protein: CASSLLTPANTGELFF

clone size: medium-sized
V gene: TRBV20-1
CDR3 length: 15
J gene: TRBJ2-7
CDR3 protein: CSARSYLENPYEQYF

clone size: .
V gene: TRBV29-1
CDR3 length: 14
J gene: TRBJ2-1
CDR3 protein: CSVEGTGVNFGQFF

clone size: .
V gene: TRBV11-2
CDR3 length: 15
J gene: TRBJ2-7
CDR3 protein: CASSPFVGGAYEQYF

clone size: .
V gene: TRBV19
CDR3 length: 17
J gene: TRBJ2-2
CDR3 protein: CASSIKTSGTNTGELFF

clone size: medium-sized
V gene: TRBV12-3/TRBV12-4
CDR3 length: 16
J gene: TRBJ2-2
CDR3 protein: CASTDIAGDHTGELFF

clone size: medium-sized
V gene: TRBV29-1
CDR3 length: 16
J gene: TRBJ2-5
CDR3 protein: CSVLYGAATLQETQYF

clone size: medium-sized
V gene: TRBV9
CDR3 length: 15
J gene: TRBJ2-1
CDR3 protein: CASSGSGTGINEQFF

clone size: medium-sized
V gene: TRBV7-3
CDR3 length: 14
J gene: TRBJ2-2
CDR3 protein: CASSSSGYTGELFF

clone size: .
V gene: TRBV12-3/TRBV12-4
CDR3 length: 15
J gene: TRBJ2-3
CDR3 protein: CASSLRLAGTDTQYF

clone size: medium-sized
V gene: TRBV7-9
CDR3 length: 14
J gene: TRBJ1-2
CDR3 protein: CASSLKSLNYGYTF